This entry features one TCR beta chain sequence. Its cognate antigen is unknown. The germline V gene encodes CDR1 MNHEY and CDR2 SMNVEV (reference sequence). The CDR3 is 12 amino acids. These data are taken from a study of T cells after yellow fever vaccination. Study results and caveats: Some clonotypes, a small share, were shared between CD4 and CD8 compartments. A weaker but faster secondary response was observed, peaking on day 5 versus 15. Boosting was followed by the reappearance of most primary-vaccination clones (roughly 95% CD4, roughly 90% CD8).

A 5'RACE template-switching step, the method used to make TCR cDNA, added a universal primer site and UMIs. MiXCR, applied by TCRdb to the 5' RACE reads, yields one record per CDR3 protein. The sample lists some 320,000 distinct CDR3 sequences, around 10% seen once, with 3% to 3.5% in the top ten. The chain combines TRBV27 with TRBJ1-1, with D perhaps TRBD1 (5 bases). The sequence derives from a man in his late teens or twenties who received the YFV17D yellow fever vaccine. The source was CD4+ T cells sorted from PBMCs, collected 5 days after the yellow fever booster vaccination. DNA for the CDR3: TGTGCTACCGGGGACCCGGGGGGGGAAGCTTTCTTT. Translated: CATGDPGGEAFF.